Below, 21 T cell receptor beta chains from the same sample are listed, as sequenced in a study of blood T cell repertoires in COVID-19. Clones were read by immunoSEQ multiplex PCR, and TCRdb kept only the in-frame ones, dropping some. The repertoire holds 40,000 to 65,000 clones, around 84% seen once, with roughly 12% in the top ten. Sequencing was carried out using peripheral blood. The receptors were sampled from a man in his sixties or seventies with active COVID-19.

The genes are TRBV20-1 and TRBJ2-5; 7 bases map to TRBD2. V lost 3 bases, J lost 6 bases, and 10 bases stayed unmatched. CDR1 is DFQATT, CDR2 SNEGSKA, per germline (reference sequence). CDR3 length: 14 residues. The CDR3 DNA sequence: TGCAGTGCTAGTCTCCAGCGGGGTTCGAAGACCCAGTACTTC. This translates into CSASLQRGSKTQYF.

The chain recombines TRBV11-3 with TRBJ1-4, with D maybe TRBD1 (5 bases). Germline V CDR1 and CDR2: SGHNT, YENEEA. CDR3 length equals 15 residues. Trimming left V 3 bases short and J 8 bases short, with 16 bases between. CDR3 DNA: TGTGCCAGCAGCTTCGGGTTGCAGGGAGGGGAAAAACTGTTTTTT. This encodes CASSFGLQGGEKLFF.

The chain recombines TRBV7-9 with TRBJ1-1; 8 nucleotides agree with TRBD1. CDR3 length: 15 amino acids. The trim removed 1 base at V and 0 bases at J, leaving 1 base unmatched. The germline gives CDR1 SEHNR, CDR2 FQNEAQ (reference sequence). In DNA form, the CDR3 reads TGTGCCAGCAGCTTAGGGGACAGGCTGAACACTGAAGCTTTCTTT. Translated, it gives CASSLGDRLNTEAFF.

A single count supports this clone. The J gene is TRBJ2-5, the V gene TRBV7-2; no clear D. CDR1 SGHTA and CDR2 FQGNSA come from the germline V gene. Trimming removed 8 bases from V and 5 bases from J, with 15 bases in between. This CDR3 is 13 amino acids long. The CDR3 bases are TGTGCCAGCTCCGCATACGTCCAGGAGACCCAGTACTTC. It codes for CASSAYVQETQYF.

The chain combines TRBV4-1 with TRBJ1-2; possibly TRBD1 for D (6 bases). With 4 bases removed from V and 6 bases from J, the gap between germline ends came to 15 bases. Germline V gene sequence: CDR1 MGHRA, CDR2 YSYEKL. The CDR3 has 14 amino acids. Written as DNA, the CDR3 is TGCGCCAGCAGCCGCCTGACAGGCTACGATGGCTACACCTTC. It yields the protein CASSRLTGYDGYTF.

The chain recombines TRBV9 with TRBJ1-5; D may be TRBD1 (6 bases). The CDR3 covers 16 residues. The V gene lost 5 bases and the J gene lost 6 bases, with 21 bases spanning the gap. The germline V gene encodes CDR1 SGDLS and CDR2 YYNGEE. The CDR3 spells CASRVTGPPGVQPQHF. The CDR3 region has the DNA TGTGCCAGCAGGGTTACCGGGCCCCCAGGGGTTCAGCCCCAGCATTTT.

The chain uses TRBV6-5 and TRBJ2-7; a possible D gene is TRBD2 (5 bases). Germline values: CDR1 MNHEY, CDR2 SVGAGI. V dropped 2 bases and J dropped 0 bases, with 11 bases sitting between them. CDR3 length: 15 amino acids. The DNA of the CDR3 is TGTGCCAGCAGTTACGGGCAGGCGGGCTCCTACGAGCAGTACTTC. This gives the protein CASSYGQAGSYEQYF.

This sequence joins TRBV6-5 and TRBJ1-1; D possibly corresponds to TRBD1 (6 bases). Germline V gene lookup returns CDR1 MNHEY and CDR2 SVGAGI. V was clipped by 6 bases and J by 5 bases, with 13 bases between them. The CDR3 consists of 13 residues. CDR3 region: CASRVRQDTEAFF. DNA for the CDR3: TGTGCCAGCAGGGTTCGACAGGATACTGAAGCTTTCTTT.

The chain links TRBV5-5 to TRBJ2-7; tentative D call: TRBD2 (5 bases). The CDR3 length is 18 residues. Trimming took off 0 bases at V and 2 bases at J, with 21 bases between the two ends. Germline V gene sequence: CDR1 SGHKS, CDR2 YYEKEE (reference sequence). CDR3 sequence: CASSLGVSVGLGAYEQYF. DNA for the CDR3: TGTGCCAGCAGCTTGGGAGTCAGTGTGGGCCTCGGGGCCTACGAGCAGTACTTC. The entire variable domain, with the rest obtained from reference TRBV5-5 and TRBJ2-7, is as follows: DAGVTQSPTHLIKTRGQQVTLRCSPISGHKSVSWYQQVLGQGPQFIFQYYEKEERGRGNFPDRFSARQFPNYSSELNVNALLLGDSALYLCASSLGVSVGLGAYEQYFGPGTRLTVT.

This rearrangement joins TRBV7-3 to TRBJ1-1; no clear D gene. Germline V gene lookup returns CDR1 SGHTA and CDR2 FQGTGA. Trimming cost V 3 bases and J 10 bases, with 9 bases left between them. This CDR3 has 11 amino acids. The CDR3 loop is CASSLGGRAFF. DNA of the CDR3: TGTGCCAGCAGCTTGGGAGGTCGAGCTTTCTTT.

This clone was seen just once. V and J are TRBV19 and TRBJ1-6; D unclear. Trimming pared 5 bases from V and 7 bases from J, leaving 15 bases between. This CDR3 contains 15 residues. Germline loops: CDR1 LNHDA, CDR2 SQIVND (reference sequence). CDR3 DNA sequence: TGTGCCAGTAGTCTCGCGCGGGGAAGAAATTCACCCCTCCACTTT. This translates into CASSLARGRNSPLHF.

The chain has TRBV9 and TRBJ1-2; tentatively, D is TRBD1 (6 bases). V was cut by 0 bases and J by 2 bases, with 17 bases left in between. The CDR3 length is 17 residues. Germline V gene data show CDR1 as SGDLS and CDR2 as YYNGEE. The CDR3, as DNA: TGTGCCAGCAGCGTAGATCTGGCCCCGGACAGCAACTATGGCTACACCTTC. Translation: CASSVDLAPDSNYGYTF. The full variable domain, with the rest looked up from reference TRBV9 and TRBJ1-2, is DSGVTQTPKHLITATGQRVTLRCSPRSGDLSVYWYQQSLDQGLQFLIQYYNGEERAKGNILERFSAQQFPDLHSELNLSSLELGDSALYFCASSVDLAPDSNYGYTFGSGTRLTVV.

V usage is TRBV7-9 and J usage is TRBJ2-5, with TRBD1 matching over 8 bases. Germline-derived CDR1 and CDR2 are SEHNR and FQNEAQ (reference sequence). Trimming took 1 base from V and 7 from J; bases not matched to a gene: 8. This CDR3 comprises 15 residues. The DNA of the CDR3 is TGTGCCAGCAGCTTAGTGCAGGGGGCGCCGGGGACCCAGTACTTC. Translation: CASSLVQGAPGTQYF.

This clone was observed once. Given a much more abundant clone one base away, this may be a read error. The V call is TRBV7-2, the J call TRBJ1-5, with 8 bases that match TRBD1. CDR3 length: 14 residues. With V trimmed by 4 bases and J by 2 bases, 1 base remained unmatched. CDR1 and CDR2 (germline): SGHTA, FQGNSA. The CDR3 spells CASSSTGGNQPQHF. DNA for the CDR3: TGTGCCAGCAGCTCGACAGGGGGCAATCAGCCCCAGCATTTT. Variable domain in full (rest from reference TRBV7-2 and TRBJ1-5): GAGVSQSPSNKVTEKGKDVELRCDPISGHTALYWYRQSLGQGLEFLIYFQGNSAPDKSGLPSDRFSAERTGGSVSTLTIQRTQQEDSAVYLCASSSTGGNQPQHFGDGTRLSIL.

This chain connects TRBV5-1 to TRBJ2-1; D gene uncertain. Germline CDR1 is SGHRS and CDR2 is YFSETQ. Trimming removed 4 bases at V and 0 bases at J, with 11 bases between. CDR3 length: 15 amino acids. The CDR3 DNA sequence: TGCGCCAGCAGCCCGGAAGGAGTCTCCTACAATGAGCAGTTCTTC. It encodes CASSPEGVSYNEQFF.

CDR3 loop: CASVGHLRGHEQYF. The CDR3 DNA follows: TGTGCCAGCGTGGGACACCTACGTGGCCACGAGCAGTACTTC. The chain links TRBV25-1 to TRBJ2-7, with D perhaps TRBD1 (6 bases). The CDR3 spans 14 residues. Germline CDR1 MGHDK, CDR2 SYGVNS. With 8 bases removed from V and 5 bases from J, the gap between germline ends came to 19 bases.

V and J are TRBV4-3 and TRBJ2-3, with 8 bases that match TRBD1. The CDR3 is made up of 15 amino acids. The junction had 4 bases not matched to a gene; V was cut back by 3 bases and J by 2 bases. Germline V CDR1 and CDR2: LGHNA, YSLEER. The CDR3 coding sequence is TGCGCCAGCAGCCACGGGACAGGTGACACAGATACGCAGTATTTT. Its translation: CASSHGTGDTDTQYF.

V usage is TRBV7-9 and J usage is TRBJ2-1; tentatively, D is TRBD2 (6 bases). V lost 1 base and J lost 6, with 10 bases in between. From germline, CDR1 is SEHNR and CDR2 FQNEAQ (reference sequence). The length of the CDR3 is 14 residues. The CDR3 region has the DNA TGTGCCAGCAGCTTAGGTAGCGGCGTCAATGAGCAGTTCTTC. Translation gives CASSLGSGVNEQFF.

The CDR3: CASSRDRGPGELFF. The DNA for the CDR3 is TGCGCCAGCAGCAGGGACAGGGGGCCCGGGGAGCTGTTTTTT. This chain uses TRBV5-1 with TRBJ2-2, with 12 bases matching TRBD1. V dropped 4 bases and J dropped 6; count of bases not matched to a gene: 1. This CDR3 contains 14 residues. Germline CDR1 reads SGHRS; CDR2 reads YFSETQ.

This clone was recorded a few times. This chain uses TRBV5-5 with TRBJ1-4, with 8 bases lining up with TRBD1. This CDR3 spans 17 amino acids. Germline CDR1 is SGHKS and CDR2 is YYEKEE (reference sequence). Trimming took 4 bases from V and 6 from J; bases not matched to a gene: 14. This chain's CDR3 is CASSNRDRPRLDEKLFF. The CDR3 DNA reads TGTGCCAGCAGCAACCGGGACAGGCCCCGCTTAGATGAAAAACTGTTTTTT.

The genes are TRBV7-3 and TRBJ2-5; D is possibly TRBD1 (6 bases). Trimming took 5 bases from V and 5 from J, leaving 12 bases between them. The CDR3 runs to 13 residues. Germline V gives CDR1 SGHTA, CDR2 FQGTGA. CDR3 loop: CASSPGQSETQYF. The CDR3 bases are TGTGCCAGCAGCCCGGGACAATCGGAGACCCAGTACTTC.